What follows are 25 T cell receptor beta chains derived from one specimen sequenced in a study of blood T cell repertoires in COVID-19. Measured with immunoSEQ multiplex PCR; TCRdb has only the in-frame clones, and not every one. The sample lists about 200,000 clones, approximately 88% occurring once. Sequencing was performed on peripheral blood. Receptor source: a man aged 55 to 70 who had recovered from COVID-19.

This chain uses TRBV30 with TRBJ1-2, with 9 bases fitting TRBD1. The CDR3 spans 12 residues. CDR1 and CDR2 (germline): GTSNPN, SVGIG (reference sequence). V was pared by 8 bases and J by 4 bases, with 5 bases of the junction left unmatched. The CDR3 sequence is CAGYRGPYGYTF. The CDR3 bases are TGTGCCGGATACAGGGGGCCCTATGGCTACACCTTC.

CDR3 amino acids: CASSFPPGDTSGCEQYF. The CDR3 DNA reads as TGTGCCAGCAGTTTCCCCCCCGGGGACACCTCTGGGTGCGAGCAGTACTTC. The chain links TRBV27 to TRBJ2-7; tentatively, D is TRBD1 (6 bases). V was clipped by 3 bases and J by 6 bases, with 24 bases between them. The CDR3 contains 17 residues. The V gene's germline CDR1 is MNHEY and CDR2 SMNVEV (reference sequence).

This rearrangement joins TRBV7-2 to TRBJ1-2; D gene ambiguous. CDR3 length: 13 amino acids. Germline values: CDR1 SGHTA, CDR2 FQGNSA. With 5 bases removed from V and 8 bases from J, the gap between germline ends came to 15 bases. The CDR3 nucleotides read TGTGCCAGCAGCCCGACAAGTAATACCGGCTACACCTTC. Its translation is CASSPTSNTGYTF.

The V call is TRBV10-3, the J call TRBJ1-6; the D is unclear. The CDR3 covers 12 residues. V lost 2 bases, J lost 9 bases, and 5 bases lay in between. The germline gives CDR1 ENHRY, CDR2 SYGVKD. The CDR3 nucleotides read TGTGCCATCAGTGAGGAGGGTTCACCCCTCCACTTT. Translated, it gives CAISEEGSPLHF.

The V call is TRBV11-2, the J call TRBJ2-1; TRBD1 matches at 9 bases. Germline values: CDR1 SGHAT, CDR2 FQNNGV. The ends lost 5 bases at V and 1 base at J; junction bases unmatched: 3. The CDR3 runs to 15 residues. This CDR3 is CASSTDRGSYNEQFF. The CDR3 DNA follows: TGTGCCAGCAGCACGGACAGGGGATCCTACAATGAGCAGTTCTTC.

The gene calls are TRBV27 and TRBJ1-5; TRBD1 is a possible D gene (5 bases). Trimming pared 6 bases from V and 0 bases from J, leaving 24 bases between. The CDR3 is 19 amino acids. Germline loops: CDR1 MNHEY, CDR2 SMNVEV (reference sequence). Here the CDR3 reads CASSSEPGKGSYSNQPQHF. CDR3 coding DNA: TGTGCCAGCAGCTCGGAACCAGGGAAAGGTTCGTATAGCAATCAGCCCCAGCATTTT.

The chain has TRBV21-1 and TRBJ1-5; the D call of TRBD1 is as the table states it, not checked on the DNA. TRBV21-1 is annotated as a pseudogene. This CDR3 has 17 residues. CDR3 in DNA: TGTGCCAGCAGCAAAGACGGGCCGACAGGGCGCAATCAGCCCCAGCATTTT. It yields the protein CASSKDGPTGRNQPQHF.

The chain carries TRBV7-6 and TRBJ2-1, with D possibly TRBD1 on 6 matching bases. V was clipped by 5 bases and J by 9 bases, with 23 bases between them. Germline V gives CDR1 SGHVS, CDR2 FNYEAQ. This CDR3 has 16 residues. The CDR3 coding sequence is TGTGCCAGCAGCCCCAGCCGGGCGGCAGGGGCCGCTGAGCAGTTCTTC. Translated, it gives CASSPSRAAGAAEQFF.

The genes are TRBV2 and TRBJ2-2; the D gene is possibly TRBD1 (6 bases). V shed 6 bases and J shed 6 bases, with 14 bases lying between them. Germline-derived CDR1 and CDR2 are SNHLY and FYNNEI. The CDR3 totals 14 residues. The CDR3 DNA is TGTGCCAGCAGCGTTACAGGGTGGGCCGGGGAGCTGTTTTTT. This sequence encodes CASSVTGWAGELFF.

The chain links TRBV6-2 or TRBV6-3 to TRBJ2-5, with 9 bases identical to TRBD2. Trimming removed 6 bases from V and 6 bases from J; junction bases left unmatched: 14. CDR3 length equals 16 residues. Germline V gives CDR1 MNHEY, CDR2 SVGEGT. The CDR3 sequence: CASSPRPSAGGKTQYF. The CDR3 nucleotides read TGTGCCAGCAGCCCTCGACCCTCAGCGGGGGGAAAGACCCAGTACTTC.

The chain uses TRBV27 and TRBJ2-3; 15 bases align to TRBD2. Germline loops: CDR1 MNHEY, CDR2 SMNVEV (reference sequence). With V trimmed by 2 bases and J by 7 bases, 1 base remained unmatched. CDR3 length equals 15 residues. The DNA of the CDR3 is TGTGCCAGCAGTTTAGGGACTAGCGGGAGGTATACGCAGTATTTT. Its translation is CASSLGTSGRYTQYF.

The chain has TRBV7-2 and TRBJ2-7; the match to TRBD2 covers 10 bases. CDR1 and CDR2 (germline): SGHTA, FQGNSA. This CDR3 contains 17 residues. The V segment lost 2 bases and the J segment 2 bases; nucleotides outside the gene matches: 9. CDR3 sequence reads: CASSLSSSGRGTYEQYF. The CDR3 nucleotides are TGTGCCAGCAGCTTAAGCTCTAGCGGGAGAGGAACCTACGAGCAGTACTTC.

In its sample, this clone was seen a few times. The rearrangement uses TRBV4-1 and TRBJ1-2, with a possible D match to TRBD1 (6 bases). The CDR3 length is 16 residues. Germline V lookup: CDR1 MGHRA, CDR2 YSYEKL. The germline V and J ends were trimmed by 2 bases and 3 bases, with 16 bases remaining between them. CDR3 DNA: TGCGCCAGCAGCCAACCGAGGGGGATGAGGGACTATGGCTACACCTTC. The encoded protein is CASSQPRGMRDYGYTF.

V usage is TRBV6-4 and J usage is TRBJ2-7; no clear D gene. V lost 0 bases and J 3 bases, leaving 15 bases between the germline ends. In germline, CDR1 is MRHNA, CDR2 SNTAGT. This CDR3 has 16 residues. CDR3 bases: TGTGCCAGCAGTGACTCGATACGAGGTTCTCTCTACGAGCAGTACTTC. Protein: CASSDSIRGSLYEQYF.

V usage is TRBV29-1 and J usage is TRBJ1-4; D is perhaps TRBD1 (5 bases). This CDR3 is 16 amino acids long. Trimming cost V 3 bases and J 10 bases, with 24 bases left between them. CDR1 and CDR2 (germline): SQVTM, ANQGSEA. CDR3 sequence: CSVEGDLGDSEGKLFF. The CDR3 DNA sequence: TGCAGCGTTGAGGGCGACCTAGGGGACTCGGAGGGAAAACTGTTTTTT.

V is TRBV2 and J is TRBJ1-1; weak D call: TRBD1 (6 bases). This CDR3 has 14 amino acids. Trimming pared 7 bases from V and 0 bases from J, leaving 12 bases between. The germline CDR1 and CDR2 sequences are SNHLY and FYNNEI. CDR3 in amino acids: CASNYRVLNTEAFF. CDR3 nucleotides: TGTGCCAGCAATTACAGGGTTCTGAACACTGAAGCTTTCTTT.

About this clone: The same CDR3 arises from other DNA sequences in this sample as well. CDR3 loop: CASSSGLAGGYEQYF. In DNA, the CDR3 is TGCGCCAGCAGCTCCGGACTAGCGGGGGGCTACGAGCAGTACTTC. The rearrangement links TRBV5-1 to TRBJ2-7, with 14 bases lining up with TRBD2. Losses at the gene ends were 3 bases for V and 3 bases for J; bases not matched to a gene: 2. From germline, CDR1 is SGHRS and CDR2 YFSETQ. There are 15 residues in the CDR3.

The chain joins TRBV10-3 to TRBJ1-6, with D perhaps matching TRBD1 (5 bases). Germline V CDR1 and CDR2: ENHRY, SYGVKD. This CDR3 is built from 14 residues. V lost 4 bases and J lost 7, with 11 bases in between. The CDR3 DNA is TGTGCCATCAGTGCCCAGGGTGGAAATTCACCCCTCCACTTT. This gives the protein CAISAQGGNSPLHF.

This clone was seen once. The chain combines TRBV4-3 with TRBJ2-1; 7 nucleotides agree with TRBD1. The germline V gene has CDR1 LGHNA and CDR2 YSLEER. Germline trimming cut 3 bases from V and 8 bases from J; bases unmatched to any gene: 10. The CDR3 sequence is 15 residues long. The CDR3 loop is CASSQDSQGLHEQFF. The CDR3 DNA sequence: TGCGCCAGCAGCCAGGACTCACAGGGGCTCCATGAGCAGTTCTTC.

The CDR3 is CASSTTSGRGDTQYF. Written as DNA, the CDR3 is TGTGCCAGCAGCACCACTAGCGGGAGGGGGGATACGCAGTATTTT. The rearrangement links TRBV11-2 to TRBJ2-3; 13 nucleotides line up with TRBD2. The CDR3 has 15 amino acids. V shed 5 bases, J shed 6 bases, and the junction held 5 bases outside the gene matches. Germline CDR1 reads SGHAT; CDR2 reads FQNNGV.

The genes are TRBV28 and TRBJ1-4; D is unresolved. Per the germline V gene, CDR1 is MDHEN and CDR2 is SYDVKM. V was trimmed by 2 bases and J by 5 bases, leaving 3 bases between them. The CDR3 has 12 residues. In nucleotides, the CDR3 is TGTGCCAGCAGTTTACCAAATGAAAAACTGTTTTTT. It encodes CASSLPNEKLFF.

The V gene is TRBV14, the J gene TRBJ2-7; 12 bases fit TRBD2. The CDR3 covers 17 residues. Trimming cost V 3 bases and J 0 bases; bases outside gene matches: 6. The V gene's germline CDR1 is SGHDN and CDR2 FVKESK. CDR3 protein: CASSHPSGGAFSYEQYF. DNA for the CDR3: TGTGCCAGCAGCCACCCTAGCGGGGGGGCCTTCTCCTACGAGCAGTACTTC.

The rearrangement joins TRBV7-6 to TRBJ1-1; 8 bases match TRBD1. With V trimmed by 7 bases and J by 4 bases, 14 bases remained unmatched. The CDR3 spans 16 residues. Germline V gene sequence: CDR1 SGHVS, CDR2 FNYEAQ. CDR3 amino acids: CASNRHRDRSFTEAFF. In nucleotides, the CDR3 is TGTGCCAGCAACCGACACCGGGACAGGTCGTTCACTGAAGCTTTCTTT.

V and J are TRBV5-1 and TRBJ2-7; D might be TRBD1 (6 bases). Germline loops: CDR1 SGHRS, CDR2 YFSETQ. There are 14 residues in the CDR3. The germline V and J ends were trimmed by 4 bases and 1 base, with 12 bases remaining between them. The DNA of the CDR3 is TGCGCCAGCAGCGGTGGGACACCGTCCTACGAGCAGTACTTC. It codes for CASSGGTPSYEQYF.

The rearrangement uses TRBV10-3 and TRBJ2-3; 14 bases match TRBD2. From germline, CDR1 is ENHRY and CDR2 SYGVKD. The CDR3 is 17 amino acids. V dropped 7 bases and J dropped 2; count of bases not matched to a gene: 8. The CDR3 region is CAINPGLAGDNTDTQYF. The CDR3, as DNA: TGTGCCATCAACCCGGGACTAGCGGGAGATAACACAGATACGCAGTATTTT.